This passage covers 13 T cell receptor beta chains from one sample sequenced in a study of blood T cell repertoires in COVID-19. Data came from immunoSEQ multiplex PCR; TCRdb stores just in-frame clones and leaves some out. The table shows 50,000 or so clones, with about 90% occurring only once. Sample: peripheral blood. Receptor source: a man in his sixties with active COVID-19.

This clone has just one count. The chain has TRBV5-1 and TRBJ2-7; 7 bases map to TRBD1. The CDR3 is 16 amino acids. J was trimmed by 3 bases and V by 0 bases; bases with no gene match: 9. Germline V lookup: CDR1 SGHRS, CDR2 YFSETQ. CDR3 DNA: TGCGCCAGCAGCTTGGGATCCGGGACAGCCTTCTACGAGCAGTACTTC. Translating gives CASSLGSGTAFYEQYF.

The chain is built from TRBV9 and TRBJ2-2, with unresolved D. V shed 0 bases and J shed 8 bases, with 17 bases lying between them. The length of the CDR3 is 16 residues. Looked up from germline, CDR1 is SGDLS and CDR2 is YYNGEE. Here the CDR3 reads CASSVAVEPAMGELFF. The CDR3 DNA is TGTGCCAGCAGCGTAGCGGTAGAACCCGCGATGGGGGAGCTGTTTTTT.

A single count supports this clone. The genes are TRBV6-5 and TRBJ2-1; D is possibly TRBD2 (6 bases). The germline V and J ends were trimmed by 7 bases and 7 bases, with 14 bases remaining between them. Germline values: CDR1 MNHEY, CDR2 SVGAGI. The CDR3 is 13 residues long. CDR3 protein: CASMGGKGNEQFF. DNA of the CDR3: TGTGCCAGCATGGGCGGGAAAGGTAATGAGCAGTTCTTC.

Written as DNA, the CDR3 is TGTGCCAGCACATTGATCCCGGGGAGCACTGAAGCTTTCTTT. It is translated as CASTLIPGSTEAFF. The chain carries TRBV6-4 and TRBJ1-1; D is unresolved. Between the trimmed V and J ends, which lost 7 bases and 4 bases, there was a span of 16 bases. The CDR3 has 14 residues. Germline-derived CDR1 and CDR2 are MRHNA and SNTAGT.

J is TRBJ1-1 and V is TRBV13; no reliable D call. Germline V gene data show CDR1 as PRHDT and CDR2 as FYEKMQ (reference sequence). CDR3 size: 14 residues. Trimming stripped 2 bases from V and 6 bases from J, with 13 bases between. This CDR3 reads CASSLPGVASEAFF. Here the CDR3 DNA reads TGTGCCAGCAGCTTACCCGGGGTGGCTTCTGAAGCTTTCTTT.

This chain connects TRBV6-6 to TRBJ2-3; tentative D call: TRBD2 (6 bases). The ends were cut back, 6 bases at V and 4 bases at J, with 11 bases in the middle. This CDR3 spans 13 amino acids. Germline V CDR1 and CDR2: MNHNY, SVGAGI (reference sequence). CDR3 coding DNA: TGTGCCAGCAGACGGGGGTTGGCAGATACGCAGTATTTT. This gives the protein CASRRGLADTQYF.

The chain recombines TRBV30 with TRBJ1-4; the D is unclear. Deletions cut 0 bases from V and 5 bases from J, with 7 bases between. The CDR3 loop spans 13 amino acids. Germline loops: CDR1 GTSNPN, CDR2 SVGIG (reference sequence). CDR3 coding DNA: TGTGCCTGGAGTGTACGAGAAAATGAAAAACTGTTTTTT. Translated, it gives CAWSVRENEKLFF.

This clone was detected only a few times. The chain recombines TRBV9 with TRBJ2-7; 8 bases line up with TRBD1. V dropped 0 bases and J dropped 5; count of bases not matched to a gene: 10. This CDR3 has 16 residues. Germline V gene sequence: CDR1 SGDLS, CDR2 YYNGEE. CDR3: CASSVDWRTGQDEQYF. CDR3 nucleotides: TGTGCCAGCAGCGTAGATTGGAGGACAGGGCAAGACGAGCAGTACTTC.

The sample holds a few counts of this clone. The chain has TRBV27 and TRBJ2-7; possible D gene TRBD1, 5 bases. The germline CDR1 and CDR2 sequences are MNHEY and SMNVEV (reference sequence). This CDR3 has 14 residues. V was pared by 4 bases and J by 2 bases, with 12 bases between. CDR3 DNA sequence: TGTGCCAGCAGTTCCTCCAGGGTAGCCTACGAGCAGTACTTC. It encodes CASSSSRVAYEQYF.

This chain links TRBV30 with TRBJ1-5; weak D call: TRBD1 (5 bases). The V end lost 1 base, the J end lost 9 bases, and 16 bases lay between the germline ends. Germline CDR1 GTSNPN, CDR2 SVGIG (reference sequence). The CDR3 consists of 14 residues. The CDR3 nucleotides read TGTGCCTGGAGTGGATGGGGGGATGGGCTGCCCCAGCATTTT. Protein sequence: CAWSGWGDGLPQHF. The whole variable domain, remainder taken from reference TRBV30 and TRBJ1-5, is SQTIHQWPATLVQPVGSPLSLECTVEGTSNPNLYWYRQAAGRGLQLLFYSVGIGQISSEVPQNLSASRPQDRQFILSSKKLLLSDSGFYLCAWSGWGDGLPQHFGDGTRLSIL.

The chain joins TRBV15 to TRBJ2-2; maybe TRBD2 (5 bases). The ends were cut back, 1 base at V and 7 bases at J, with 13 bases in the middle. Germline V CDR1 and CDR2: LNHNV, YYDKDF (reference sequence). This CDR3 has 15 amino acids. The CDR3 sequence: CATSRGTAGSGELFF. In DNA, the CDR3 is TGTGCCACCAGCAGAGGGACGGCGGGTAGCGGGGAGCTGTTTTTT.

The CDR3 spells CASSLPGENEQFF. CDR3 coding DNA: TGTGCCAGCAGTTTACCAGGGGAGAATGAGCAGTTCTTC. The rearrangement links TRBV6-5 to TRBJ2-1, with D perhaps matching TRBD1 (6 bases). Trimming took off 4 bases at V and 7 bases at J, with 11 bases between the two ends. Germline V CDR1 and CDR2: MNHEY, SVGAGI. The CDR3 is made up of 13 amino acids.

The chain recombines TRBV24-1 with TRBJ2-1, with 8 nucleotides matching TRBD2. With V trimmed by 7 bases and J by 3 bases, 19 bases remained unmatched. Germline V lookup: CDR1 KGHDR, CDR2 SFDVKD. There are 19 residues in the CDR3. The CDR3 DNA is TGTGCCACCAGAGGGTGCCGGCTAGTGCGGGAGGTCTTCTACAATGAGCAGTTCTTC. Translating it yields CATRGCRLVREVFYNEQFF.